This T cell receptor (beta chain) was found in a study of T-cell memory formation after mild COVID-19. Overall study: TCR clusters were largely donor specific. Overall study results and limits: The SARS-CoV-2 specificity of second-wave clones reaching peak at day 37 remained unverified. A second wave expanding day 15 to 37 was CD4+-biased; contracting clones were balanced.

With V trimmed by 6 bases and J by 6 bases, 10 bases remained unmatched. The CDR3 totals 15 residues. Of note for this clonotype: Its specificity is not known.

From 5'RACE with constant-segment primers came TCR alpha and TCR beta cDNA libraries that carried sample barcodes and UMIs. TCRdb reanalysed the 5' RACE reads using MiXCR and keeps one entry per CDR3 protein. The table lists hundreds of thousands of distinct CDR3 sequences, roughly 14% of them singletons. This clonotype was obtained from a man between 18 and 35 years old who had mild COVID-19 (a few samples of this study predate the infection). Cell type and time point are not known. The chain is built from TRBV12-3 or TRBV12-4 and TRBJ1-5; TRBD1 aligns across 8 bases. The specimen was PBMCs or a T cell subset sorted from them (not recorded which). The CDR3: CASRPDRGVVQPQHF. The DNA of the CDR3 is TGTGCCAGCAGGCCCGACAGGGGAGTAGTTCAGCCCCAGCATTTT.